The TCR beta chain described here comes from a study of cytomegalovirus exposure and HLA in healthy donors. Overall study findings and caveats: A later analysis found TCR association rates differed by HLA locus, highest for DRB1 and lowest for HLA-C. Later analysis indicated greater clonal expansion among HLA-associated TCR beta chains than among equally common other chains. Being indistinguishable, some V segments were excluded, TRBV6-2 and TRBV6-3 among them. Cytomegalovirus-associated status was assigned to some 160 TCR beta chains.

Germline V lookup: CDR1 SGDLS, CDR2 YYNGEE. The CDR3 covers 17 residues. V was clipped by 1 base and J by 7 bases, with 18 bases between them. Primers: 60 Vbeta forward and 13 Jbeta reverse. Repertoires were generated with immunoSEQ multiplex PCR, while TCRdb's copy carries only in-frame clones and drops some. The sample has under 200,000 clones; roughly 80% are singletons. Comment on this clone: The antigen is undetermined.

Source material: PBMCs. This chain joins TRBV9 and TRBJ1-6; D ambiguous. This clonotype was obtained from a male donor in good health and CMV-seronegative. CDR3 residues: CASSVNPDSSRNSPLHF. The CDR3 nucleotides are TGTGCCAGCAGCGTAAACCCGGATTCCTCGAGGAATTCACCCCTCCACTTT.